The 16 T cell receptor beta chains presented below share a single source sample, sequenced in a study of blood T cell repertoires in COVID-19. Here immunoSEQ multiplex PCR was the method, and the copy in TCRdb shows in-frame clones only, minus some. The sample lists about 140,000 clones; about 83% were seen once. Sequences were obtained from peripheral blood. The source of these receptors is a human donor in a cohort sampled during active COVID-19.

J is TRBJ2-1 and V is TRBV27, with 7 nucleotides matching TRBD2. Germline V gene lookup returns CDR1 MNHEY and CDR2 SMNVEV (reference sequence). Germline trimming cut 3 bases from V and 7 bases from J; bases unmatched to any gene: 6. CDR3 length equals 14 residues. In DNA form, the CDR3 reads TGTGCCAGCAGTTTGCGGGAGCAAAGGAATGAGCAGTTCTTC. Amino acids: CASSLREQRNEQFF.

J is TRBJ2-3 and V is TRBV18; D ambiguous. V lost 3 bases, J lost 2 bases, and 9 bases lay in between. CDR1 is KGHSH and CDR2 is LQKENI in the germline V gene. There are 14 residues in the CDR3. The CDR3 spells CASSPWQDTDTQYF. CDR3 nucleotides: TGTGCCAGCTCACCTTGGCAAGACACAGATACGCAGTATTTT.

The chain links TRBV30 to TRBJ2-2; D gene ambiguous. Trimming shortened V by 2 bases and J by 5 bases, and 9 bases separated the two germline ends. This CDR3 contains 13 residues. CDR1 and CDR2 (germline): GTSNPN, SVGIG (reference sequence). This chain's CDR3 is CAWSIHTTGELFF. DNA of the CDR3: TGTGCCTGGAGTATCCACACAACCGGGGAGCTGTTTTTT.

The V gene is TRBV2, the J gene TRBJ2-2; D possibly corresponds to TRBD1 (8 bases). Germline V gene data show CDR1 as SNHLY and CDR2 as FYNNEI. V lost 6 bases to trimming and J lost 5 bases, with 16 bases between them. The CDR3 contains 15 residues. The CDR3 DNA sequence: TGTGCCAGCAGCCGGACAGGGAGGGGGACCGGGGAGCTGTTTTTT. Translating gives CASSRTGRGTGELFF.

Here the CDR3 reads CSAAGVDIQYF. In DNA, the CDR3 is TGCAGTGCCGCAGGGGTGGACATTCAGTACTTC. The chain has TRBV20-1 and TRBJ2-4; possible D gene TRBD1, 6 bases. Germline CDR1 DFQATT, CDR2 SNEGSKA (reference sequence). The germline V and J ends were trimmed by 6 bases and 8 bases, with 11 bases remaining between them. The CDR3 loop spans 11 amino acids.

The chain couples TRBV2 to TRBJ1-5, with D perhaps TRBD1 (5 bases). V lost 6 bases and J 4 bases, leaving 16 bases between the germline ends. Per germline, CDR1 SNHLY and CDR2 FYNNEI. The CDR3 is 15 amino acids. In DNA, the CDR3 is TGTGCCAGCAGGAGACAGCTCCTGGGAAATCAGCCCCAGCATTTT. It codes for CASRRQLLGNQPQHF. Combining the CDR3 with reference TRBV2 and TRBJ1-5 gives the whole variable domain EPEVTQTPSHQVTQMGQEVILRCVPISNHLYFYWYRQILGQKVEFLVSFYNNEISEKSEIFDDQFSVERPDGSNFTLKIRSTKLEDSAMYFCASRRQLLGNQPQHFGDGTRLSIL.

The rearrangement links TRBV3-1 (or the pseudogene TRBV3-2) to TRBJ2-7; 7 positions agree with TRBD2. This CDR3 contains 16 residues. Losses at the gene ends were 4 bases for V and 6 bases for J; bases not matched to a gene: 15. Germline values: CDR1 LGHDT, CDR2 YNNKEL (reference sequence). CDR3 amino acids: CASSPILGRVLSEQYF. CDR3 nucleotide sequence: TGTGCCAGCAGCCCAATACTAGGGAGGGTGCTAAGCGAGCAGTACTTC.

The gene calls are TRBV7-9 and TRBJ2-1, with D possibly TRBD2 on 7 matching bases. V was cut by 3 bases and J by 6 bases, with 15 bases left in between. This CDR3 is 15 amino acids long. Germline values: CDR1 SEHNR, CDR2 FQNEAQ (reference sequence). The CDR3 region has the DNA TGTGCCAGCAGCTTTCGGGGGGCGAACACCAATGAGCAGTTCTTC. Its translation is CASSFRGANTNEQFF.

CDR3 loop: CASSGTSPSYNEQFF. The CDR3 DNA follows: TGTGCCAGCAGTGGGACTAGCCCCTCCTACAATGAGCAGTTCTTC. V and J are TRBV6-2 or TRBV6-3 and TRBJ2-1, with 9 bases aligning to TRBD2. CDR1 and CDR2 (germline): MNHEY, SVGEGT. V trimming: 5 bases; J trimming: 0 bases; junction bases outside the gene matches: 2. The CDR3 sequence is 15 residues long.

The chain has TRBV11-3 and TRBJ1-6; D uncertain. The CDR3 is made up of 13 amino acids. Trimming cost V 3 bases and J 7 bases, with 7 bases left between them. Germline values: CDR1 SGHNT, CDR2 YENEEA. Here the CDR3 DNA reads TGTGCCAGCAGCTTTCAGAGGAATTCACCCCTCCACTTT. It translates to CASSFQRNSPLHF.

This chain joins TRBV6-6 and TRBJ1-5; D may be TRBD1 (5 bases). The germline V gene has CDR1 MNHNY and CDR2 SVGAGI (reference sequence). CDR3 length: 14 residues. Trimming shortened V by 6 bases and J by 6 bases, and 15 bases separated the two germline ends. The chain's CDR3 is CASRGGGGSQPQHF. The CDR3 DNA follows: TGTGCCAGCAGGGGTGGTGGGGGGAGTCAGCCCCAGCATTTT.

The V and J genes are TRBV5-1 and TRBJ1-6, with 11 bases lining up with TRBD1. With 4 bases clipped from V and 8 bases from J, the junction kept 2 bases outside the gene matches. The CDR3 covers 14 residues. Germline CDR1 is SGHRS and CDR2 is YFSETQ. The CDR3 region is CASSAGQGDSPLHF. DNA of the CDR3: TGCGCCAGCAGCGCGGGACAGGGGGATTCACCCCTCCACTTT.

CDR3 amino acids: CASSLGSQSGSPLHF. Here the CDR3 DNA reads TGTGCCAGCAGCTTAGGATCTCAATCAGGGTCACCCCTCCACTTT. V is TRBV7-2 and J is TRBJ1-6; D possibly corresponds to TRBD1 (5 bases). Germline V gene lookup returns CDR1 SGHTA and CDR2 FQGNSA. Between the trimmed V and J ends, which lost 1 base and 10 bases, there was a span of 14 bases. The CDR3 loop spans 15 amino acids.

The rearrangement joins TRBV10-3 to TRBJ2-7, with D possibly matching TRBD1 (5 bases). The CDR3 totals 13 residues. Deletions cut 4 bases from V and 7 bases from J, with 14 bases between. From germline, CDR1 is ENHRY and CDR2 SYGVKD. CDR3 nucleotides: TGTGCCATCAGTGCGGGTCTGGCAGGGGAGCAGTACTTC. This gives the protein CAISAGLAGEQYF.

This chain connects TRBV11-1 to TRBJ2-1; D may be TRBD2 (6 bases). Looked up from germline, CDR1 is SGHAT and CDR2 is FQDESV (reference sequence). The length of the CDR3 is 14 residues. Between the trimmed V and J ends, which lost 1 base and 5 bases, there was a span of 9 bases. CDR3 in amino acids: CASSLGREHNEQFF. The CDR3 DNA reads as TGTGCCAGCAGCTTAGGGCGGGAACACAATGAGCAGTTCTTC.

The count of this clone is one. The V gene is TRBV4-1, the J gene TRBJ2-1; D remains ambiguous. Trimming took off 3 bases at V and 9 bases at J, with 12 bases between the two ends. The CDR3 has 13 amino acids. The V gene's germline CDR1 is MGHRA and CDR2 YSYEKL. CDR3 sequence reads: CASSQGEPSEQFF. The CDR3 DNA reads TGCGCCAGCAGCCAGGGCGAACCAAGTGAGCAGTTCTTC.